This T cell receptor (beta chain) was recovered during a study of T cell responses to AZD1222 COVID-19 vaccine. Study observations and caveats: Baseline serostatus was positive in only a handful of AZD1222 recipients.

As concerns this clone: Its specificity is not known.

The germline V gene has CDR1 SGHTS and CDR2 YDEGEE. V lost 4 bases and J lost 5, with 9 bases in between. This CDR3 spans 12 amino acids. Method: immunoSEQ multiplex PCR; TCRdb's copy keeps in-frame clones and lacks some. The repertoire holds under 150,000 clones, with 70% to 90% as singletons. This rearrangement joins TRBV5-8 to TRBJ2-5, with unresolved D. The sequence was collected from an adult in good health. The source was peripheral blood, collected on day 0 of MenACWY control vaccination. CDR3 sequence (DNA): TGTGCCAGCAGCCATAACTGGGAGACCCAGTACTTC. It is translated as CASSHNWETQYF.